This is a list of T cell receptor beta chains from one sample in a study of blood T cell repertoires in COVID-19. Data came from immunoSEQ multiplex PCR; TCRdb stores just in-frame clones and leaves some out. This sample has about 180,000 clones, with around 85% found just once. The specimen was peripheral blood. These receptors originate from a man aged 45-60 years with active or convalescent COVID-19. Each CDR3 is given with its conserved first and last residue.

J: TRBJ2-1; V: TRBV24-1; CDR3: CATSEWTAKDEQFF
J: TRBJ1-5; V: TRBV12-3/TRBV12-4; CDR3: CASSQTGNQPQHF
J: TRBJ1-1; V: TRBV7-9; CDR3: CASQGEGTEAFF
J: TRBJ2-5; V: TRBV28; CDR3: CASSLYTGGTQETQYF
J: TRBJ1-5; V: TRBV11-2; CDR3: CASSLDWSQPQHF
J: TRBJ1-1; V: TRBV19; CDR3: CASSLQGRVNTEAFF
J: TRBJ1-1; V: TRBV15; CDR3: CATSTPDRVTEAFF
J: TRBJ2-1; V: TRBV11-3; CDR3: CASSSRGAGVPFF
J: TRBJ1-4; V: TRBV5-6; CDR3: CASSLKGSGEKLFF
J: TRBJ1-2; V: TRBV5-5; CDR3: CASSLLQGSNGYTF
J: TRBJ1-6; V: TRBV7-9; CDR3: CASSPAAYNSPLHF
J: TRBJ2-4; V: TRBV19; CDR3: CASSMEREGLPHF
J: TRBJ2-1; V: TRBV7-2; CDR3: CASNPRGGRGGNEQFF
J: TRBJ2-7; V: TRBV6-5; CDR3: CASSPGQHSSYEQYF
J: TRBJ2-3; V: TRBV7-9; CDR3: CASRTGSATDTQYF
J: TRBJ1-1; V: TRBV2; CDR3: CASSEGQGAEAFF
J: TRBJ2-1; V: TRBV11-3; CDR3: CASSDYGGSSYNEQFF
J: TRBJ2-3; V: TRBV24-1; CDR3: CATSDPPGGTDTQYF
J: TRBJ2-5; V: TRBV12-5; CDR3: CASGLAGDMKTQYF
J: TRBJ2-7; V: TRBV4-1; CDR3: CASSQKEIGGPYEQYF
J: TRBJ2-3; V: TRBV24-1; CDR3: CATSDDPGLATDTQYF
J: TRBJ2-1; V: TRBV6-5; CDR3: CASSYYFSSNEQFF
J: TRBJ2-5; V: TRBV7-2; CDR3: CASTRDLPGRETQYF
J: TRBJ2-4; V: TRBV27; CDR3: CASSFSGDIQYF
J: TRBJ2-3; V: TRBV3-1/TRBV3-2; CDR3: CASSQGTGVSDTQYF
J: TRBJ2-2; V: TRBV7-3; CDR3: CASSRDTEDTNTGELFF
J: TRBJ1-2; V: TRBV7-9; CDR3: CASSIGTAEPYGYTF
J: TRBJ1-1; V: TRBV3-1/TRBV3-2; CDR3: CASSGGINTEAFF
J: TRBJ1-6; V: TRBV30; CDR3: CAWSPGTSSLSLHF
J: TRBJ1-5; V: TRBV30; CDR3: CAWSGQDNQPQHF
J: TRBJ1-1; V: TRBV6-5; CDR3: CASRSQGDTEAFF
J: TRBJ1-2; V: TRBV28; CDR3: CATFNSGSNYGYTF
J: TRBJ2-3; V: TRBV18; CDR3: CASSPMGRTPTDTQYF
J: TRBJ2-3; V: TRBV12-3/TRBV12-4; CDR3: CASSFGSHTQYF
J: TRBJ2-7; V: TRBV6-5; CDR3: CASSFSGQGPYEQYF
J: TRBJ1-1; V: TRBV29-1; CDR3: CSVEQGGNTEAFF
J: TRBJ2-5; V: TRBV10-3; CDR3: CAIRGTGGKETQYF
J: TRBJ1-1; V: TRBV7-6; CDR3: CASSLASQGGEAFF
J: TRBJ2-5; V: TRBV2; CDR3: CASSAGRLPQETQYF